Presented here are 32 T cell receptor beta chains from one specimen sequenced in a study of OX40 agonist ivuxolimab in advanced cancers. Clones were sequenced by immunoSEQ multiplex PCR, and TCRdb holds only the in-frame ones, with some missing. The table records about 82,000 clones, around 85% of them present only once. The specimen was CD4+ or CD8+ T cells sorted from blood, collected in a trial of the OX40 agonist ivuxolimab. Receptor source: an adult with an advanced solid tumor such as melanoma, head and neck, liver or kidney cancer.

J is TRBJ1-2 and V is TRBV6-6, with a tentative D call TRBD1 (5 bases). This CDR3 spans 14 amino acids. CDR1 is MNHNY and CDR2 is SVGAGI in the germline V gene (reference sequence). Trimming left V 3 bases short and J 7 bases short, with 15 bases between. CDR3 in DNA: TGTGCCAGCAGTTATGGAGCAGGGTTCTTTGGCTACACCTTC. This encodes CASSYGAGFFGYTF.

The CDR3 DNA sequence: TGCGCCAGCAGTTGGGGACTAGCGGGAGTTGAGCAGTTCTTC. It yields the protein CASSWGLAGVEQFF. V gene TRBV5-1 combines with J gene TRBJ2-1; 14 bases are shared with TRBD2. The CDR3 consists of 14 residues. The germline V gene encodes CDR1 SGHRS and CDR2 YFSETQ. V trimming: 5 bases; J trimming: 9 bases; junction bases outside the gene matches: 4.

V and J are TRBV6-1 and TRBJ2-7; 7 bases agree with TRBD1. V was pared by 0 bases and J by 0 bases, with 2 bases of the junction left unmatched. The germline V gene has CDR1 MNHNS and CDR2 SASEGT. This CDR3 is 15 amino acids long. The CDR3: CASSEAGTVSYEQYF. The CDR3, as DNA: TGTGCCAGCAGTGAAGCAGGGACAGTCTCCTACGAGCAGTACTTC.

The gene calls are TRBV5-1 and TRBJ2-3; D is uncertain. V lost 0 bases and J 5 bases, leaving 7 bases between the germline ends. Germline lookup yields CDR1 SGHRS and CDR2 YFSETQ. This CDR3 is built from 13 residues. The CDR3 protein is CASSLASRDTQYF. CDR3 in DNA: TGCGCCAGCAGCTTGGCCTCACGAGATACGCAGTATTTT.

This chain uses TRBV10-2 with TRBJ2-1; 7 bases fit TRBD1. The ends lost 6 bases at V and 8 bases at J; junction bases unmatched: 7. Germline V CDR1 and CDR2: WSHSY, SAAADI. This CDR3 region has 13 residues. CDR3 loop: CASRRQGGDEQFF. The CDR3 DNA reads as TGCGCCAGCAGAAGACAGGGTGGCGATGAGCAGTTCTTC.

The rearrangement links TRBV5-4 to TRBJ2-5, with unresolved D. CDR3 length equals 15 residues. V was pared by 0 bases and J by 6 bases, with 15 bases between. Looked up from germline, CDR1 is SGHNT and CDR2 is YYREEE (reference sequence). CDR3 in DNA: TGTGCCAGCAGCTTGGTAGGGCTACCTCCGCAGACCCAGTACTTC. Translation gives CASSLVGLPPQTQYF. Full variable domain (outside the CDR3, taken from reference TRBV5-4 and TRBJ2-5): ETGVTQSPTHLIKTRGQQVTLRCSSQSGHNTVSWYQQALGQGPQFIFQYYREEENGRGNFPPRFSGLQFPNYSSELNVNALELDDSALYLCASSLVGLPPQTQYFGPGTRLLVL.

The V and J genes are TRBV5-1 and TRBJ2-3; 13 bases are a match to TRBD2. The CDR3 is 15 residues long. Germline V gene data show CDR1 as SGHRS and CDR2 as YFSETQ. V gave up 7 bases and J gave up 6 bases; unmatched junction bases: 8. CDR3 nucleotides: TGCGCCAGCGGAGTACTAGCGGGGGGGCTTGATACGCAGTATTTT. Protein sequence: CASGVLAGGLDTQYF. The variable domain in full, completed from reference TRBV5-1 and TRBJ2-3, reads KAGVTQTPRYLIKTRGQQVTLSCSPISGHRSVSWYQQTPGQGLQFLFEYFSETQRNKGNFPGRFSGRQFSNSRSEMNVSTLELGDSALYLCASGVLAGGLDTQYFGPGTRLTVL.

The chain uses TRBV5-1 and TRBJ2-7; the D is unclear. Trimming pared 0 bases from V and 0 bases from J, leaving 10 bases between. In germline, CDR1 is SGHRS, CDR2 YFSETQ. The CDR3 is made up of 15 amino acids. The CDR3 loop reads CASSLGVGDSYEQYF. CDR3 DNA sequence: TGCGCCAGCAGCTTGGGTGTTGGAGACTCCTACGAGCAGTACTTC.

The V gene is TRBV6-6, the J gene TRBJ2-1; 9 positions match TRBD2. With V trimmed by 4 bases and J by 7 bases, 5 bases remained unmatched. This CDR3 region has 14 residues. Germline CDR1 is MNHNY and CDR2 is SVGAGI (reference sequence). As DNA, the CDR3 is TGTGCCAGCAGTTGGGCGGGAGGGCGTAATGAGCAGTTCTTC. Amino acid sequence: CASSWAGGRNEQFF.

The CDR3 DNA reads as TGTGCCAGCAGATGGCGGGCGGTGTCGGGCAATGAGCAGTTCTTC. Translation: CASRWRAVSGNEQFF. This sequence joins TRBV6-6 and TRBJ2-1; the D gene is possibly TRBD2 (5 bases). V was trimmed by 6 bases and J by 6 bases, leaving 18 bases between them. Germline CDR1 is MNHNY and CDR2 is SVGAGI (reference sequence). The CDR3 sequence is 15 residues long.

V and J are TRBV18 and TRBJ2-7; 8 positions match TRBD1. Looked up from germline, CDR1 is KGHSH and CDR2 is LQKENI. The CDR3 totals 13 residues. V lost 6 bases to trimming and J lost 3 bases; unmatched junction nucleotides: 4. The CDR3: CASSAGTGYEQYV. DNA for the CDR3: TGTGCCAGCTCGGCCGGGACAGGCTACGAGCAGTACGTC.

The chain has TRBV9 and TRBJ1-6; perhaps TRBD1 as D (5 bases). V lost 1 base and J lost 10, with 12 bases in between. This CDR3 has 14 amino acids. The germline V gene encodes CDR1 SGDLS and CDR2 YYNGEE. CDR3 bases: TGTGCCAGCAGCGTAAATGAGGGGAAATCACCCCTCCACTTT. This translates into CASSVNEGKSPLHF.

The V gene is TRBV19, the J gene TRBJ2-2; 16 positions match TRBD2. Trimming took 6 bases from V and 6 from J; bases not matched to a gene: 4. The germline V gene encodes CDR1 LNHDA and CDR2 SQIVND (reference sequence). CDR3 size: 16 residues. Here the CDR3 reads CASRKGLAGGPGELFF. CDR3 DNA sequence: TGTGCCAGTAGGAAGGGACTAGCGGGAGGGCCCGGGGAGCTGTTTTTT.

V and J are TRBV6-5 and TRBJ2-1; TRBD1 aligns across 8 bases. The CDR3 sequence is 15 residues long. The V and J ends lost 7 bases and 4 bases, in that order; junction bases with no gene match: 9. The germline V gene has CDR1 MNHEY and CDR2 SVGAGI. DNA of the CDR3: TGTGCCAGCACAAAGGGGGACAGGCTGTACAATGAGCAGTTCTTC. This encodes CASTKGDRLYNEQFF.

CDR3 nucleotides: TGTGCCAGCAGCTTATCAGGGGACACCGGGGAGCTGTTTTTT. This gives the protein CASSLSGDTGELFF. J is TRBJ2-2 and V is TRBV7-2; possible D gene TRBD1, 6 bases. The ends were cut back, 2 bases at V and 3 bases at J, with 7 bases in the middle. This CDR3 region has 14 residues. Germline values: CDR1 SGHTA, CDR2 FQGNSA.

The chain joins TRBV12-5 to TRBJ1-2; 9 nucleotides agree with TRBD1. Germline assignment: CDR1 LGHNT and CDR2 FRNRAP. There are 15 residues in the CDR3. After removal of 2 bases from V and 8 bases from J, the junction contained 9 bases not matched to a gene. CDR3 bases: TGTGCTAGTGGTTTGTGGGACAGGGCCTCCTCGGGCTACACCTTC. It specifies CASGLWDRASSGYTF.

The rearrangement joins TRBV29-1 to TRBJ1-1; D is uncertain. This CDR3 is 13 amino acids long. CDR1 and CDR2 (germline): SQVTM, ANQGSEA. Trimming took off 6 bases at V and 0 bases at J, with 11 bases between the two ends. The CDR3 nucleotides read TGCAGCGTCAGCCAGCTGATGAACACTGAAGCTTTCTTT. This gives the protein CSVSQLMNTEAFF.

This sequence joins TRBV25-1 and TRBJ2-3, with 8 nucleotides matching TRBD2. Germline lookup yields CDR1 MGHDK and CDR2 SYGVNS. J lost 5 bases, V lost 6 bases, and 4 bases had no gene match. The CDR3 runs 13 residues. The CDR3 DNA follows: TGTGCCAGCAGCTTAAGCGGGGGAGATACGCAGTATTTT. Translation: CASSLSGGDTQYF. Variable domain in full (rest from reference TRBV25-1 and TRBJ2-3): EADIYQTPRYLVIGTGKKITLECSQTMGHDKMYWYQQDPGMELHLIHYSYGVNSTEKGDLSSESTVSRIRTEHFPLTLESARPSHTSQYLCASSLSGGDTQYFGPGTRLTVL.

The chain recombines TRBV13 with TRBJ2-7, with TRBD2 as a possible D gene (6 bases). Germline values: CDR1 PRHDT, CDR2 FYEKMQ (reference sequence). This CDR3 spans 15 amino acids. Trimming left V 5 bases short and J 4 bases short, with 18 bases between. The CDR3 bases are TGTGCCAGCAGCCCCCGGAGGGCCTCCTCTTACGAGCAGTACTTC. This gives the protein CASSPRRASSYEQYF.

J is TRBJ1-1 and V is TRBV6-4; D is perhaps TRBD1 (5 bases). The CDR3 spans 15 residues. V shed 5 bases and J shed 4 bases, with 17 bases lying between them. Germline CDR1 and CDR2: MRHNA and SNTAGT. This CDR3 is CASSPSGTVGTEAFF. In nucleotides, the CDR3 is TGTGCCAGCAGTCCCTCGGGGACCGTGGGCACTGAAGCTTTCTTT.

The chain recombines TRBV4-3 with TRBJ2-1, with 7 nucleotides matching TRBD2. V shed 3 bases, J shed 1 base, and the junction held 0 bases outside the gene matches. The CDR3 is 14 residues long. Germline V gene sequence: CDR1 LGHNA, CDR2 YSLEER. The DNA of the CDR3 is TGCGCCAGCAGCCAGGGACTATCCTACAATGAGCAGTTCTTC. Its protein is CASSQGLSYNEQFF.

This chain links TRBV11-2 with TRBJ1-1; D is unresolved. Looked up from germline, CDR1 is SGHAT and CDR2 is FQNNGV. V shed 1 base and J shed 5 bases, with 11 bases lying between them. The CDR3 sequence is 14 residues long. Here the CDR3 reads CASSLVRGTTEAFF. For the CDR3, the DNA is TGTGCCAGCAGCTTAGTACGGGGAACAACTGAAGCTTTCTTT.

The CDR3 coding sequence is TGTGCCAGCAGGTTCAAGGGTGCCTATGGCTACACCTTC. Amino acids: CASRFKGAYGYTF. The rearrangement uses TRBV27 and TRBJ1-2; D unresolved. Trimming shortened V by 6 bases and J by 4 bases, and 12 bases separated the two germline ends. CDR1 and CDR2 from the germline V gene are MNHEY and SMNVEV (reference sequence). The CDR3 totals 13 residues.

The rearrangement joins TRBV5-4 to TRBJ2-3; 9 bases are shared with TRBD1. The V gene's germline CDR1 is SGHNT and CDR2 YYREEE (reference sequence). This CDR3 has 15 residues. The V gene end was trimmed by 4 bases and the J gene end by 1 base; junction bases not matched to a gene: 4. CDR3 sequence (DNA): TGTGCCAGCAGCCGGTGGGACAGGGGCACAGATACGCAGTATTTT. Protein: CASSRWDRGTDTQYF.

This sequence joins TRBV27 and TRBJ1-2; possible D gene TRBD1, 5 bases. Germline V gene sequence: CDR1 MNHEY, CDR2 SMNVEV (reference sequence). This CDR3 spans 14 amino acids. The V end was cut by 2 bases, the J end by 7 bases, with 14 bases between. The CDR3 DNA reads TGTGCCAGCAGTTTAAGTTTGGGGCAAACTGGCTACACCTTC. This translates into CASSLSLGQTGYTF.

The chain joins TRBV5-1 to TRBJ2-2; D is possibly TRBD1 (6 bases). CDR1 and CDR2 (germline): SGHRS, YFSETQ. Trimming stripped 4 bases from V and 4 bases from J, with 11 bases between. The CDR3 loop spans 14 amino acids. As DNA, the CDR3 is TGCGCCAGCAGCGGACCAGGGGTCACCGGGGAGCTGTTTTTT. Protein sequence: CASSGPGVTGELFF. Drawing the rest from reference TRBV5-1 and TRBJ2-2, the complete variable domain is KAGVTQTPRYLIKTRGQQVTLSCSPISGHRSVSWYQQTPGQGLQFLFEYFSETQRNKGNFPGRFSGRQFSNSRSEMNVSTLELGDSALYLCASSGPGVTGELFFGEGSRLTVL.

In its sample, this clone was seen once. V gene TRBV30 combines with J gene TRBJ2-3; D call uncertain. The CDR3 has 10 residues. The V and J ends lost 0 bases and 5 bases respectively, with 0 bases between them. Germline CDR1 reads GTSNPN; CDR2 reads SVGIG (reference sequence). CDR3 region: CAWSVDTQYF. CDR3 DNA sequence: TGTGCCTGGAGTGTAGATACGCAGTATTTT.

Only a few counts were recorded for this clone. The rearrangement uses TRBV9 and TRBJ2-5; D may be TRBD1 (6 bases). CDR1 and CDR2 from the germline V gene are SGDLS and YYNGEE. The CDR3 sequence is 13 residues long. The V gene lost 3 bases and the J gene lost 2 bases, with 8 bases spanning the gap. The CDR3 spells CASSATGQETQYF. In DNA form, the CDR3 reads TGTGCCAGCAGCGCGACAGGACAAGAGACCCAGTACTTC.

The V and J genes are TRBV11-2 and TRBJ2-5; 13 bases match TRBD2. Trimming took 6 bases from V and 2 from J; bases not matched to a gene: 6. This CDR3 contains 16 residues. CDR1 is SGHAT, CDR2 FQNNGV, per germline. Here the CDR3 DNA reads TGTGCCAGCAGTTGGGGGGGACTAGCGGGACAAGAGACCCAGTACTTC. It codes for CASSWGGLAGQETQYF.

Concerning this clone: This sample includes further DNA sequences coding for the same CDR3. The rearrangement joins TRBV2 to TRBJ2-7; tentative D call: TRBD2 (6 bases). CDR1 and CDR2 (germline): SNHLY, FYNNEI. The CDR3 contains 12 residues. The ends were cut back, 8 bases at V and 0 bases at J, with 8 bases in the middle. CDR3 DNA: TGTGCCAGCTCCGGGAGCTCCTACGAGCAGTACTTC. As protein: CASSGSSYEQYF.

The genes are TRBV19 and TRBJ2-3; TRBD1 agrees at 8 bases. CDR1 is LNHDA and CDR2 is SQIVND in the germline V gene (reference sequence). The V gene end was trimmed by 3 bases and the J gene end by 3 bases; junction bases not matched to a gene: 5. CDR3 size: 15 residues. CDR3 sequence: CASSIFQGATDTQYF. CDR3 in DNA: TGTGCCAGTAGTATCTTCCAGGGGGCGACAGATACGCAGTATTTT.

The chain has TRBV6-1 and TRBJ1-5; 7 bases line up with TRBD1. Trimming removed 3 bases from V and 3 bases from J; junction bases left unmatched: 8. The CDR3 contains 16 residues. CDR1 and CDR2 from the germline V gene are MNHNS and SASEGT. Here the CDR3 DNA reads TGTGCCAGCAGTGATAGAGGGGGCTTCCACAATCAGCCCCAGCATTTT. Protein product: CASSDRGGFHNQPQHF.